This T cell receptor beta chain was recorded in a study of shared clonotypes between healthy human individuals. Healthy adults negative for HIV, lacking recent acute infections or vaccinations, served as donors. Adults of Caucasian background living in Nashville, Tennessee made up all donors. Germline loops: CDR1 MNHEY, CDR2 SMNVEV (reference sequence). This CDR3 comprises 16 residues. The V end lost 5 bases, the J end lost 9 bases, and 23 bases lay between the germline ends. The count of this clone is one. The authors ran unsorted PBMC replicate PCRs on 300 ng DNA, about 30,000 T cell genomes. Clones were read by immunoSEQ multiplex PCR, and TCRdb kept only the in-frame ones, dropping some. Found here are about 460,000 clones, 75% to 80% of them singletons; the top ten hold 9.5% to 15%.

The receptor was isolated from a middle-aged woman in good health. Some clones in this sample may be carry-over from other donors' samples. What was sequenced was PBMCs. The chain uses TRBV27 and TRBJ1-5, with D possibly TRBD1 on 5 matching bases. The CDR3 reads CASSKTSGRISGPQHF. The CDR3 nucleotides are TGTGCCAGCAGTAAAACTTCGGGACGAATAAGTGGGCCCCAGCATTTT.